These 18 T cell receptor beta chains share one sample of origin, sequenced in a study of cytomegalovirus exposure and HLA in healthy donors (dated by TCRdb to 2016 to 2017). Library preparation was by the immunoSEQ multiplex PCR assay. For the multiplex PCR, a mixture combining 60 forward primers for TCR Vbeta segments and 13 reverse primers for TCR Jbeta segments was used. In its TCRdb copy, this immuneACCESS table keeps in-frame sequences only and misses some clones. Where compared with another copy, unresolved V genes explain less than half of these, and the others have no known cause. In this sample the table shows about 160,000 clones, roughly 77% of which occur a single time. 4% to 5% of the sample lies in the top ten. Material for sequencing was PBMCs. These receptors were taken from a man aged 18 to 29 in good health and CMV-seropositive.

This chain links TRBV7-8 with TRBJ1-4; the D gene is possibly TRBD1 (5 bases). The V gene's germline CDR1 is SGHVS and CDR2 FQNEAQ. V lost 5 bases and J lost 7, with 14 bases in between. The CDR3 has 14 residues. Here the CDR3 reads CASSPSDRGEKLFF. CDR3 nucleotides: TGTGCCAGCAGCCCCTCCGACAGAGGTGAAAAACTGTTTTTT.

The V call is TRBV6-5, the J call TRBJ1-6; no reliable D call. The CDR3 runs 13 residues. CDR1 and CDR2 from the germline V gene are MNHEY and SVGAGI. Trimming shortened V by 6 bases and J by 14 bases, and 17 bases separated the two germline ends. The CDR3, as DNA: TGTGCCAGCAGCCCCCGGATTTCGGGTTCCCTCCACTTT. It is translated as CASSPRISGSLHF.

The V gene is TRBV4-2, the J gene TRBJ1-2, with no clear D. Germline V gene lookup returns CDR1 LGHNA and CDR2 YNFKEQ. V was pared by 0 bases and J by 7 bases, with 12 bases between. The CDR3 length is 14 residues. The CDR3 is CASSQENGGSGYTF. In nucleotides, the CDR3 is TGTGCCAGCAGCCAAGAAAACGGAGGGAGTGGCTACACCTTC.

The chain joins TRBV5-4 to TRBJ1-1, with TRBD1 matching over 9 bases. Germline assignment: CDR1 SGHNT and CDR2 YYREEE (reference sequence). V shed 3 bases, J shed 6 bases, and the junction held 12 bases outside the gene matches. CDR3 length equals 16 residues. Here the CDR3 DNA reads TGTGCCAGCAGCTCGACCTTGACAGGGGGAGGGTCTGAAGCTTTCTTT. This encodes CASSSTLTGGGSEAFF.

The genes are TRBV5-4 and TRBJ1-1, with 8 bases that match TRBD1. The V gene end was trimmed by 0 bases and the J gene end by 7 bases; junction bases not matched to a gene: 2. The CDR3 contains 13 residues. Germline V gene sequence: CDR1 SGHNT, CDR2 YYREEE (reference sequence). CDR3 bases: TGTGCCAGCAGCTTGGACAGGGGGGATGAAGCTTTCTTT. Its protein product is CASSLDRGDEAFF.

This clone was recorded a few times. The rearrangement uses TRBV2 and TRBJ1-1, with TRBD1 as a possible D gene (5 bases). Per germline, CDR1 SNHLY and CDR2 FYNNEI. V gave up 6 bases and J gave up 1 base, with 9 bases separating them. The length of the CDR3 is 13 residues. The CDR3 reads CASRDTWNTEAFF. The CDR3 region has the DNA TGTGCCAGCAGGGACACATGGAACACTGAAGCTTTCTTT.

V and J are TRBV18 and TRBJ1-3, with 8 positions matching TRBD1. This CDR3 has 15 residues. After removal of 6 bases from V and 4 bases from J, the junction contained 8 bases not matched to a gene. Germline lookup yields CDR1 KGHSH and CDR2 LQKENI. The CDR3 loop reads CASSPMDRAGNTIYF. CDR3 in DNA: TGTGCCAGCTCCCCTATGGACAGGGCCGGAAACACCATATATTTT.

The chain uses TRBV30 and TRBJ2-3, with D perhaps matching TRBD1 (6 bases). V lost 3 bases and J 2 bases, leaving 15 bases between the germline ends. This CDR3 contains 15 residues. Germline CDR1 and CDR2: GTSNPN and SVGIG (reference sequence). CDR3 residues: CAWSPGTPYTDTQYF. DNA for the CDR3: TGTGCCTGGAGCCCCGGGACACCTTACACAGATACGCAGTATTTT.

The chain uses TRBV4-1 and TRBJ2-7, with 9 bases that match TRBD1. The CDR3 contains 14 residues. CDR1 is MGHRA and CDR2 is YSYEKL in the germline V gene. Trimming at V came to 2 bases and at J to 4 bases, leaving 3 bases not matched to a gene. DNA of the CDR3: TGCGCCAGCAGCCAAAAGGACAGGGGTTACGAGCAGTACGTC. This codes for CASSQKDRGYEQYV.

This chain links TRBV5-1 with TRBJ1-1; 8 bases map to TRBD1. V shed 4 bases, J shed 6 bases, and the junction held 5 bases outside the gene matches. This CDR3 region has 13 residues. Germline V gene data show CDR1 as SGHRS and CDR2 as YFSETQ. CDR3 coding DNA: TGCGCCAGCAGCACAGGGACAGGTCCTGAAGCTTTCTTT. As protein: CASSTGTGPEAFF.

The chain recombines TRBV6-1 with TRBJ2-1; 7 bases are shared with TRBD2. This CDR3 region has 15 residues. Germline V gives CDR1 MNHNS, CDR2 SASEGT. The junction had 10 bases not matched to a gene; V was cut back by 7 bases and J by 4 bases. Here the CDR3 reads CASISGEGRYNEQFF. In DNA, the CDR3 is TGTGCCAGCATCTCGGGGGAGGGCAGATACAATGAGCAGTTCTTC.

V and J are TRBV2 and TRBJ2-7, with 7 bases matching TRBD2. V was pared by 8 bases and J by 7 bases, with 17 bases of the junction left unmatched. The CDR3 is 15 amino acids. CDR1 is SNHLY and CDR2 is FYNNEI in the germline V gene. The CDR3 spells CASSPGGTKTQEQYV. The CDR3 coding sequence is TGTGCCAGCTCTCCCGGGGGGACGAAGACTCAAGAGCAGTACGTC.

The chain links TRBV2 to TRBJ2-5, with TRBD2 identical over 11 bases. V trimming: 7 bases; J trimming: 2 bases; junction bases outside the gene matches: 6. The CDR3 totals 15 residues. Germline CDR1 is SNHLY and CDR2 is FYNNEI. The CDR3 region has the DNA TGTGCCAGCACAACTAGCGGGAGACTACAAGAGACCCAGTACTTC. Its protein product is CASTTSGRLQETQYF. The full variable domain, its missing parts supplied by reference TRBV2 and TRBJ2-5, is EPEVTQTPSHQVTQMGQEVILRCVPISNHLYFYWYRQILGQKVEFLVSFYNNEISEKSEIFDDQFSVERPDGSNFTLKIRSTKLEDSAMYFCASTTSGRLQETQYFGPGTRLLVL.

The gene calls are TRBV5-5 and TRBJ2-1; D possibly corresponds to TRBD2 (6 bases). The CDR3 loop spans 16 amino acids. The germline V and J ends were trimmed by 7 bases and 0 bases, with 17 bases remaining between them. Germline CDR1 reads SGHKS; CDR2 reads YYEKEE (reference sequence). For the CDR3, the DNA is TGTGCCAGCTTGGAGCTGGAGGGAAGCTCCTACAATGAGCAGTTCTTC. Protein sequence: CASLELEGSSYNEQFF.

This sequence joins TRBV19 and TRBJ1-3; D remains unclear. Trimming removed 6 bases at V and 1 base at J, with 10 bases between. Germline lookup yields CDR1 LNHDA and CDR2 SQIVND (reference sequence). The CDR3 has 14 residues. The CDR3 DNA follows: TGTGCCAGTAGGGGCGGAGGATCTGGAAACACCATATATTTT. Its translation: CASRGGGSGNTIYF.

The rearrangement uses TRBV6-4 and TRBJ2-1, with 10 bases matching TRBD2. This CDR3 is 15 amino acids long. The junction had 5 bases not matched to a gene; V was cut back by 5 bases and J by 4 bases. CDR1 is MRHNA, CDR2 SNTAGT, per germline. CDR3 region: CASSLLAGPYNEQFF. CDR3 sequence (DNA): TGTGCCAGCAGTCTACTAGCGGGACCTTACAATGAGCAGTTCTTC.

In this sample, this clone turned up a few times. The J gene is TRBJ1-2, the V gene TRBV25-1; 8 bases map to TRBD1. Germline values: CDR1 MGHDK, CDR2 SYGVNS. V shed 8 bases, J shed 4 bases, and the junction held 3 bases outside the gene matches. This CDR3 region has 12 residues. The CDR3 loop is CASRTGSYGYTF. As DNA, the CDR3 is TGTGCCAGCCGGACAGGGTCCTATGGCTACACCTTC.

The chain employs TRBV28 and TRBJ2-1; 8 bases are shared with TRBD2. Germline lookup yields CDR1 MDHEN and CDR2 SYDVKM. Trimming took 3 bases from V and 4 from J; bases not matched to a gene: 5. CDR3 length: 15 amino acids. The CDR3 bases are TGTGCCAGCAGTTTTTTCGGGGGGGGATACAATGAGCAGTTCTTC. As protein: CASSFFGGGYNEQFF.